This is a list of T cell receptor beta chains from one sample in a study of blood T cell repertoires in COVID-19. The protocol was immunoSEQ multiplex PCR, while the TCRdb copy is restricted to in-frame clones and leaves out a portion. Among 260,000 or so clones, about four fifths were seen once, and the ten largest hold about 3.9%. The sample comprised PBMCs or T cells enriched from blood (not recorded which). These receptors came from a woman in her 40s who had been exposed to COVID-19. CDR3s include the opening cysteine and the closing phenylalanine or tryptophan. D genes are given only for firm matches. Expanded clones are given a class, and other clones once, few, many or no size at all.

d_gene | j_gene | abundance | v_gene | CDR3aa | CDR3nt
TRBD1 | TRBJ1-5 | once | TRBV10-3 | CAISESLGQGAAKGNQPQHF | TGTGCCATCAGTGAGTCTTTGGGACAGGGGGCGGCTAAGGGCAATCAGCCCCAGCATTTT
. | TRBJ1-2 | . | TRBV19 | CASTRTRNYGYTF | TGTGCCAGTACAAGAACCAGAAACTATGGCTACACCTTC
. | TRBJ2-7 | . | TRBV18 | CASSLMASEQYF | TGTGCCAGCTCACTGATGGCCTCCGAGCAGTACTTC
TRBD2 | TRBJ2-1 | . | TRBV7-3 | CASSSRSGSGGTNEQFF | TGTGCCAGCAGCTCCCGATCGGGTAGCGGGGGAACCAATGAGCAGTTCTTC
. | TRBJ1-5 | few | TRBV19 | CASRDLDRPNQPQHF | TGTGCCAGTAGGGACCTTGACAGGCCCAATCAGCCCCAGCATTTT
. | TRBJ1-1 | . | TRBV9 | CASSLTTNTEAFF | TGTGCCAGCAGCCTCACAACCAACACTGAAGCTTTCTTT
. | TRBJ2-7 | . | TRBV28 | CASSFGVENEQYF | TGTGCCAGCAGTTTCGGGGTTGAGAACGAGCAGTACTTC
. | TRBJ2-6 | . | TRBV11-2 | CASSHPGLGVTGANVLTF | TGTGCCAGCAGCCATCCGGGACTGGGGGTCACTGGGGCCAACGTCCTGACTTTC
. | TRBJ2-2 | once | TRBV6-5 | CASRGGAANTGELFF | TGTGCCAGCAGGGGGGGGGCCGCGAACACCGGGGAGCTGTTTTTT
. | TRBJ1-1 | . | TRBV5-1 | CASSLAGGFTEAFF | TGCGCCAGCAGCTTGGCGGGGGGGTTTACTGAAGCTTTCTTT
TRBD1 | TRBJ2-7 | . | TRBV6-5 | CASSRDRVRYEQYF | TGTGCCAGCAGCCGTGACAGGGTCAGATACGAGCAGTACTTC
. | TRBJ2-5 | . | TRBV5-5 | CASSLGEQETQYF | TGTGCCAGCAGCTTGGGAGAACAAGAGACCCAGTACTTC
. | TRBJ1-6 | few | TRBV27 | CASSLYRTSLIHF | TGTGCCAGCAGTTTATATAGGACATCACTTATCCACTTT
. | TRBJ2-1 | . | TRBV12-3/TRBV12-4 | CASRGLRNEQFF | TGTGCCAGCCGAGGATTGCGCAATGAGCAGTTCTTC
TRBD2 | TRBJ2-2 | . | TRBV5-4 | CASSFGGADTGELFF | TGTGCCAGCAGCTTCGGGGGGGCGGACACCGGGGAGCTGTTTTTT
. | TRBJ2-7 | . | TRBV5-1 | CASSAGFYEQYF | TGCGCCAGCAGCGCAGGGTTTTACGAGCAGTACTTC
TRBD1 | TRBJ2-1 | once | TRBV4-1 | CASSPPGTANEEQFF | TGCGCCAGCAGCCCGCCCGGGACAGCTAATGAGGAGCAGTTCTTC
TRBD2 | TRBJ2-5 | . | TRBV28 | CASTSPTSGGAETQYF | TGTGCCAGCACCTCCCCCACTAGCGGGGGGGCGGAGACCCAGTACTTC
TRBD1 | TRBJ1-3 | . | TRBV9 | CASSVSGQTSGNTIYF | TGTGCCAGCAGCGTATCGGGACAGACCTCTGGAAACACCATATATTTT
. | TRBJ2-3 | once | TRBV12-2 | CASRLARFRGRTDTQYF | TGTGCAAGTCGCTTAGCACGGTTTAGGGGGCGTACAGATACGCAGTATTTT
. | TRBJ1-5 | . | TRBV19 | CASSMFMGGNQPQHF | TGTGCCAGTAGTATGTTTATGGGAGGCAATCAGCCCCAGCATTTT
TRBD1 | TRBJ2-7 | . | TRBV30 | CAWSENRGYEQYF | TGTGCCTGGAGTGAGAACAGGGGCTACGAGCAGTACTTC
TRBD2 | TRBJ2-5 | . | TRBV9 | CASSVDPSGVRETQYF | TGTGCCAGCAGCGTAGATCCTAGCGGGGTACGGGAGACCCAGTACTTC
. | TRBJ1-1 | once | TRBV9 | CASSVVQGNTEAFF | TGTGCCAGCAGCGTAGTTCAGGGGAACACTGAAGCTTTCTTT
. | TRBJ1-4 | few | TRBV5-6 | CASSYMSGSGSNEKLFF | TGTGCCAGCAGCTATATGTCCGGGTCGGGTTCTAATGAAAAACTGTTTTTT
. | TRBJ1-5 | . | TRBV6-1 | CASSDSGFDQPQHF | TGTGCCAGCAGTGATTCAGGGTTCGATCAGCCCCAGCATTTT
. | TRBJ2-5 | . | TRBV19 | CASSIGQPGETQYF | TGTGCCAGTAGTATCGGGCAGCCGGGGGAGACCCAGTACTTC
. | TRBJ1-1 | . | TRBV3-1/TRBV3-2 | CASSQDLGAPLNTEAFF | TGTGCCAGCAGCCAAGATCTGGGGGCCCCCCTGAACACTGAAGCTTTCTTT
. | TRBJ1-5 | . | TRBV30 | CAWSLRNQPQHF | TGTGCCTGGAGTTTGCGAAATCAGCCCCAGCATTTT
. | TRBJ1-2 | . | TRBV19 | CASSISGGGYGYTF | TGTGCCAGTAGTATCTCGGGAGGGGGCTATGGCTACACCTTC
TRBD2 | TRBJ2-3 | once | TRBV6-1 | CASSEGLAVDTQYF | TGTGCCAGCAGTGAGGGACTAGCGGTAGATACGCAGTATTTT
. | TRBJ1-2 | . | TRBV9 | CASSAVRWTEMGSSGYTF | TGTGCCAGCAGCGCCGTGCGGTGGACAGAAATGGGCTCTAGTGGCTACACCTTC
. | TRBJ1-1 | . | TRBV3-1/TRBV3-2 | CASSQDRSPPGGNTEAFF | TGTGCCAGCAGCCAAGATAGATCGCCGCCGGGGGGGAACACTGAAGCTTTCTTT
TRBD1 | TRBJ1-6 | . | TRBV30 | CAWSVGTGYNSPLHF | TGTGCCTGGAGTGTTGGGACAGGGTATAATTCACCCCTCCACTTT
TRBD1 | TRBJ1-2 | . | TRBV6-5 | CASRRRGQGQGYTF | TGTGCCAGCAGACGGCGGGGACAGGGACAAGGCTACACCTTC
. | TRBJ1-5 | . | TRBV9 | CASSVSGNQPQHF | TGTGCCAGCAGCGTAAGCGGAAATCAGCCCCAGCATTTT
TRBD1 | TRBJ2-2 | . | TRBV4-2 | CASSPNLGQGNTGELFF | TGTGCCAGCAGCCCTAACTTGGGACAGGGGAACACCGGGGAGCTGTTTTTT
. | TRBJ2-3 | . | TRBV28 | CASNAGMRASTDTQYF | TGTGCCAGCAATGCCGGCATGCGGGCTAGCACAGATACGCAGTATTTT
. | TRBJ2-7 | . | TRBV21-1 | CASSKAVRGDLNLPSYEQYF | TGTGCCAGCAGCAAAGCGGTTCGGGGTGACCTCAACTTACCATCCTACGAGCAGTACTTC
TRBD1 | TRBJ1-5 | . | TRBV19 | CASSIYRGQSNQPQHF | TGTGCCAGTAGTATTTACAGGGGGCAGAGCAATCAGCCCCAGCATTTT
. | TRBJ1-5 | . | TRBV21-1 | CASSDRGMPQHF | TGTGCCAGCAGCGACAGGGGAATGCCCCAGCATTTT
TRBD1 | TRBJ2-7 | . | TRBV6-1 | CASSEYRGREQYF | TGTGCCAGCAGTGAATACAGGGGCCGCGAGCAGTACTTC
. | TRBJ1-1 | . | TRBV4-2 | CASSQEKTGRTEAFF | TGTGCCAGCAGCCAAGAAAAAACAGGGCGAACTGAAGCTTTCTTT
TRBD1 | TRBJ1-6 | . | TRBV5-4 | CASRFTGGNNSPLHF | TGTGCCAGCAGGTTCACAGGGGGCAATAATTCACCCCTCCACTTT
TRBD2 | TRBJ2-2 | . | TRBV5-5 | CASSSTSGGLNTGELFF | TGTGCCAGCAGCTCCACTAGCGGGGGCCTAAACACCGGGGAGCTGTTTTTT
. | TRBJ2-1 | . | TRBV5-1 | CASSLLEVDNEQFF | TGCGCCAGCAGCTTACTAGAGGTGGACAATGAGCAGTTCTTC
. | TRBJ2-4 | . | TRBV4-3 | CASSQVRLTLAKNIQYF | TGCGCCAGCAGCCAAGTTCGACTCACCCTAGCCAAAAACATTCAGTACTTC
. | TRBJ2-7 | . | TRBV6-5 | CASSAPGGYEQYF | TGTGCCAGCTCAGCCCCTGGCGGCTACGAGCAGTACTTC
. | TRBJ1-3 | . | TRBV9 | CASSVEGSTGNTIYF | TGTGCCAGCAGCGTAGAGGGGTCTACTGGAAACACCATATATTTT
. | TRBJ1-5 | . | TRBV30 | CAWSPPLAGHHHQPQHF | TGTGCCTGGAGTCCCCCTTTAGCGGGGCATCATCATCAGCCCCAGCATTTT
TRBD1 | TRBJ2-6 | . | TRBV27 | CASSHQIQGISSGANVLTF | TGTGCCAGCAGTCACCAAATACAGGGGATTAGCTCTGGGGCCAACGTCCTGACTTTC
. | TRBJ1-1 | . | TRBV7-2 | CASSLAGARTEAFF | TGTGCCAGCAGCTTAGCGGGGGCGCGAACTGAAGCTTTCTTT
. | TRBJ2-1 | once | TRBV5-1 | CASSLGTDYNEQFF | TGCGCCAGCAGCTTGGGGACAGACTACAATGAGCAGTTCTTC
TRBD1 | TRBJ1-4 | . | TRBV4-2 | CASSAVRGQGNEKLFF | TGTGCCAGCAGCGCGGTGCGGGGACAGGGGAATGAAAAACTGTTTTTT